One and the same sample provided the 16 T cell receptor beta chains below, sequenced in a study of glioma-infiltrating T cells. The iRepertoire nested amplicon-rescue multiplex PCR amplified TCR alpha and beta CDR3s from RNA. MiXCR, run by TCRdb on the multiplex PCR reads, gives a single entry per CDR3 protein. The repertoire holds approximately 40,000 distinct CDR3 sequences, with around 22% as singletons. Input material: glioma tissue, nonneoplastic brain tissue, or PBMCs (not recorded which). The source of these receptors is a human donor with low-grade glioma or glioblastoma, undergoing nonglioma brain surgery, or in good health (not recorded which).

This clonotype was picked up many times. This chain uses TRBV19 with TRBJ1-6; D is unclear. V dropped 8 bases and J dropped 0 bases, with 8 bases sitting between them. The CDR3 has 14 residues. CDR1 LNHDA and CDR2 SQIVND come from the germline V gene (reference sequence). This CDR3 reads CASSGNSYNSPLHF. The CDR3 DNA reads as TGTGCCAGTTCCGGGAACTCCTATAATTCACCCCTCCACTTT. The whole variable domain, filled in from reference TRBV19 and TRBJ1-6, reads DGGITQSPKYLFRKEGQNVTLSCEQNLNHDAMYWYRQDPGQGLRLIYYSQIVNDFQKGDIAEGYSVSREKKESFPLTVTSAQKNPTAFYLCASSGNSYNSPLHFGNGTRLTVT.

This clonotype came up many times. V and J are TRBV27 and TRBJ2-2, with TRBD1 matching over 7 bases. CDR1 is MNHEY and CDR2 is SMNVEV in the germline V gene (reference sequence). The J segment lost 7 bases and the V segment lost 0 bases, leaving 5 bases of the junction unmatched. This CDR3 is 15 amino acids long. In nucleotides, the CDR3 is TGTGCCAGCAGTTTATCGCCACAGGGGCTCGGGGAGCTGTTTTTT. Translated: CASSLSPQGLGELFF.

This clonotype came up many times. The chain recombines TRBV6-6 with TRBJ2-6; TRBD2 aligns across 8 bases. Per germline, CDR1 MNHNY and CDR2 SVGAGI (reference sequence). The ends lost 2 bases at V and 0 bases at J; junction bases unmatched: 0. CDR3 length: 16 residues. CDR3 coding DNA: TGTGCCAGCAGTTACACTAGCGGCTCTGGGGCCAACGTCCTGACTTTC. This codes for CASSYTSGSGANVLTF.

Points on this clonotype: This may be a read error, as it is one base from a much larger clone. This chain links TRBV19 with TRBJ2-1, with 12 bases matching TRBD2. The J segment lost 8 bases and the V segment lost 7 bases, leaving 18 bases of the junction unmatched. This CDR3 is 18 amino acids long. CDR1 is LNHDA, CDR2 SQIVND, per germline (reference sequence). CDR3 residues: CASKVRTGLAGWNDEQFF. CDR3 bases: TGTGCCAGTAAGGTTCGAACAGGACTAGCGGGATGGAATGATGAGCAGTTCTTC.

Regarding this clonotype: Being one base from a much bigger clone, this may be a read error. The chain links TRBV5-5 to TRBJ1-1; 10 bases match TRBD1. The germline V gene has CDR1 SGHKS and CDR2 YYEKEE (reference sequence). The CDR3 runs to 16 residues. CDR3 sequence (DNA): TGTGCCAGCAGCTTGCTGACAGGGGGCCGAAACACTGAAGCTTCCTTT. It specifies CASSLLTGGRNTEASF.

This clonotype was detected ten times or more. The chain uses TRBV6-4 and TRBJ2-1, with unresolved D. CDR1 and CDR2 from the germline V gene are MRHNA and SNTAGT. Trimming took off 0 bases at V and 2 bases at J, with 8 bases between the two ends. There are 15 residues in the CDR3. The CDR3 region is CASSDSSGAYNEQFF. In nucleotides, the CDR3 is TGTGCCAGCAGTGACTCTTCTGGGGCCTACAATGAGCAGTTCTTC.

This clonotype was observed many times. The chain is built from TRBV19 and TRBJ1-5, with D perhaps TRBD1 (6 bases). V shed 8 bases and J shed 2 bases, with 16 bases lying between them. The V gene's germline CDR1 is LNHDA and CDR2 SQIVND (reference sequence). This CDR3 is built from 15 residues. Written as DNA, the CDR3 is TGTGCCAGTGGGTTCGTCGGGACACGCAATCAGCCCCAGCATTTT. As protein: CASGFVGTRNQPQHF.

J is TRBJ2-3 and V is TRBV2; D is perhaps TRBD2 (5 bases). CDR3 length: 15 amino acids. Germline-derived CDR1 and CDR2 are SNHLY and FYNNEI. V was cut by 5 bases and J by 0 bases, with 12 bases left in between. The CDR3 coding sequence is TGTGCCAGCAGTTTTAGCGTGAGAAGCACAGATACGCAGTATTTT. Its translation is CASSFSVRSTDTQYF.

This clonotype was detected a few times. The chain couples TRBV5-1 to TRBJ1-3; D gene ambiguous. The germline V gene has CDR1 SGHRS and CDR2 YFSETQ. CDR3 length: 13 residues. V was clipped by 7 bases and J by 4 bases, with 12 bases between them. CDR3 nucleotides: TGCGCCAGCGGAGACGAGATCGGAAACACCATATATTTT. Translating it yields CASGDEIGNTIYF.

This clonotype has a count of ten or more. The chain is built from TRBV18 and TRBJ1-5; 7 positions agree with TRBD1. This CDR3 contains 16 residues. J was trimmed by 2 bases and V by 6 bases; bases with no gene match: 10. Per the germline V gene, CDR1 is KGHSH and CDR2 is LQKENI. In DNA, the CDR3 is TGTGCCAGCTCTGGAACAGGGGCGCTTGGCAATCAGCCCCAGCATTTT. Translating it yields CASSGTGALGNQPQHF.

The chain recombines TRBV29-1 with TRBJ1-6; TRBD1 agrees at 9 bases. CDR3 size: 14 residues. J was trimmed by 14 bases and V by 8 bases; bases with no gene match: 16. Germline CDR1 and CDR2: SQVTM and ANQGSEA. The CDR3 here is CSISGTGLAVSLHF. The CDR3 DNA is TGCAGCATCTCCGGGACAGGGCTCGCTGTATCCCTCCACTTT.

About this clonotype itself: A much larger clone is a single base away; this may be a read error. The chain is built from TRBV7-2 and TRBJ2-7; D is unclear. The V gene's germline CDR1 is SGHTA and CDR2 FQGNSA. The CDR3 contains 14 residues. The V and J ends lost 5 bases and 2 bases respectively, with 13 bases between them. For the CDR3, the DNA is TGTGCCAGCAGCGTTGGCCCAGCAGCCTACGAGCAGTACTTC. This sequence encodes CASSVGPAAYEQYF. The full variable domain, its missing parts supplied by reference TRBV7-2 and TRBJ2-7, is GAGVSQSPSNKVTEKGKDVELRCDPISGHTALYWYRQSLGQGLEFLIYFQGNSAPDKSGLPSDRFSAERTGGSVSTLTIQRTQQEDSAVYLCASSVGPAAYEQYFGPGTRLTVT.

This clonotype was picked up many times. The chain employs TRBV25-1 and TRBJ2-3, with D possibly being TRBD2 (6 bases). Trimming shortened V by 2 bases and J by 6 bases, and 12 bases separated the two germline ends. This CDR3 spans 14 amino acids. Germline V gene lookup returns CDR1 MGHDK and CDR2 SYGVNS. CDR3 in amino acids: CASSETSRGDTQYF. Here the CDR3 DNA reads TGTGCCAGCAGTGAAACTTCTCGGGGGGATACGCAGTATTTT.

This clonotype was detected many times. V usage is TRBV7-6 and J usage is TRBJ1-5, with D uncertain. The CDR3 length is 15 residues. Germline lookup yields CDR1 SGHVS and CDR2 FNYEAQ. Deletions cut 2 bases from V and 2 bases from J, with 10 bases between. In nucleotides, the CDR3 is TGTGCCAGCAGCTTATATGCAGTCCGCAATCAGCCCCAGCATTTT. This gives the protein CASSLYAVRNQPQHF. Full variable domain (remainder filled in from reference TRBV7-6 and TRBJ1-5): GAGVSQSPRYKVTKRGQDVALRCDPISGHVSLYWYRQALGQGPEFLTYFNYEAQQDKSGLPNDRFSAERPEGSISTLTIQRTEQRDSAMYRCASSLYAVRNQPQHFGDGTRLSIL.

This clonotype has a count of ten or more. This chain links TRBV4-1 with TRBJ2-1; D unclear. Germline values: CDR1 MGHRA, CDR2 YSYEKL. The CDR3 totals 16 residues. Trimming took 0 bases from V and 0 from J, leaving 9 bases between them. For the CDR3, the DNA is TGCGCCAGCAGCCAAGAGTCGTCTAGCTCCTACAATGAGCAGTTCTTC. Amino acid sequence: CASSQESSSSYNEQFF.

This clonotype was detected many times. The V and J genes are TRBV4-1 and TRBJ1-2; D remains ambiguous. CDR1 and CDR2 from the germline V gene are MGHRA and YSYEKL. This CDR3 contains 21 residues. The V gene lost 0 bases and the J gene lost 3 bases, with 29 bases spanning the gap. The CDR3 DNA follows: TGCGCCAGCAGCCAAGAGGACCTTCAACGCCGGGCCTTATACCGAGACTATGGCTACACCTTC. Residues: CASSQEDLQRRALYRDYGYTF.